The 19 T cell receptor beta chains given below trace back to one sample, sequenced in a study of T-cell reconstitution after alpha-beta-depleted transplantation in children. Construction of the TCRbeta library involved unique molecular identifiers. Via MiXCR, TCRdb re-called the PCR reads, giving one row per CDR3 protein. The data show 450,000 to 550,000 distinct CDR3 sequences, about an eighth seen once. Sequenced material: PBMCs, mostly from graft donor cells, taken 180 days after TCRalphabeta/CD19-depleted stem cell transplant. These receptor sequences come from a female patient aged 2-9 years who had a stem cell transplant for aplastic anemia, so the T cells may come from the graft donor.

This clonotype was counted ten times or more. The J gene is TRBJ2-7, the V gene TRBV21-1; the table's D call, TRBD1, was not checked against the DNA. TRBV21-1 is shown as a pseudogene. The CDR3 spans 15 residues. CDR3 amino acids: CASSNYGTESYEQYV. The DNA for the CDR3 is TGTGCCAGCAGCAATTATGGGACAGAGTCCTACGAGCAGTACGTC.

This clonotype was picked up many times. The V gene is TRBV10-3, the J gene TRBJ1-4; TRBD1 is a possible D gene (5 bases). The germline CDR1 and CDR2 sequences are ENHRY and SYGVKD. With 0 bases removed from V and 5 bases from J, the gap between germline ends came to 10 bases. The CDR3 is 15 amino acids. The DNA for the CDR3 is TGTGCCATCAGTGAGTCTGCAGGGATGAATGAAAAACTGTTTTTT. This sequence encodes CAISESAGMNEKLFF.

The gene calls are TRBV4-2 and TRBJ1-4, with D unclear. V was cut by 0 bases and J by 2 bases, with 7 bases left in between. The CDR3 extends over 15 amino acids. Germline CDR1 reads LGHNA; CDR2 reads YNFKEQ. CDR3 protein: CASSQEPRTNEKLFF. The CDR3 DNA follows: TGTGCCAGCAGCCAAGAGCCGAGGACTAATGAAAAACTGTTTTTT.

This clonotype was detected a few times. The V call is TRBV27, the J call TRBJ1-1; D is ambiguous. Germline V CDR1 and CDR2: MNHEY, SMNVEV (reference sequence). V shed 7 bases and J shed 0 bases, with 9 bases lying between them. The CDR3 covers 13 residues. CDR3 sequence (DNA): TGTGCCAGCAACTTGAGGATGAACACTGAAGCTTTCTTT. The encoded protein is CASNLRMNTEAFF.

The CDR3 DNA reads TGTGCCAGCAGTACAGGACTAGCGGGGAGCACAGATACGCAGTATTTT. Its translation is CASSTGLAGSTDTQYF. The chain links TRBV28 to TRBJ2-3; 12 nucleotides agree with TRBD2. Looked up from germline, CDR1 is MDHEN and CDR2 is SYDVKM. Unmatched junction bases numbered 3, after V lost 5 bases and J lost 0 bases. CDR3 length: 16 residues.

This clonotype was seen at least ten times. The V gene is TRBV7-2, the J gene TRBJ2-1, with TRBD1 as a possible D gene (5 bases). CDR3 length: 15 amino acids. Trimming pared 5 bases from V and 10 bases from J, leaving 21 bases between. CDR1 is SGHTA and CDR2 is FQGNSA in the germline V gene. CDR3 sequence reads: CASSPDKVGSLEQFF. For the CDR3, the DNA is TGTGCCAGCAGCCCGGACAAGGTCGGAAGTTTGGAGCAGTTCTTC.

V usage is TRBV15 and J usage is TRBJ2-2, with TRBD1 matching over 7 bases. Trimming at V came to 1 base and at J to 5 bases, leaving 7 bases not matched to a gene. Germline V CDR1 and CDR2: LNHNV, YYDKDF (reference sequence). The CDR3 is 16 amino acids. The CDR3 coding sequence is TGTGCCACCAGCAGAGGATTGGACAGGTCGACCGGGGAGCTGTTTTTT. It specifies CATSRGLDRSTGELFF.

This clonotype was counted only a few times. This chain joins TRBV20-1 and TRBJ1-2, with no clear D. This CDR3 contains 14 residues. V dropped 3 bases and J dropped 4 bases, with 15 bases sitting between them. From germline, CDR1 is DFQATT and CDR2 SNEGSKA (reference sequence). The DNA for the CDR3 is TGCAGTGCTAGTACTACTGACCGACCCTATGGCTACACCTTC. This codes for CSASTTDRPYGYTF.

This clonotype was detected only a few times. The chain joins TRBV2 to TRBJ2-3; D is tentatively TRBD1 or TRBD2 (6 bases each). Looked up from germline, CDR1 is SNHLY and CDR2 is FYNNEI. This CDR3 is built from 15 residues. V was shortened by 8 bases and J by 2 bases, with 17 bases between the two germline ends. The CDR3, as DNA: TGTGCCAGCGTGGTGCAGGGGACTTACACAGATACGCAGTATTTT. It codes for CASVVQGTYTDTQYF.

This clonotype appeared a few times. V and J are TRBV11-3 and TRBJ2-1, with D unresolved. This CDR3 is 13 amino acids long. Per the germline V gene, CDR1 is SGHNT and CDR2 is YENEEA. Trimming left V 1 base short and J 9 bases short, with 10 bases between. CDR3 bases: TGTGCCAGCAGCTTAGTGGGCCGAGCTGAGCAGTTCTTC. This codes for CASSLVGRAEQFF.

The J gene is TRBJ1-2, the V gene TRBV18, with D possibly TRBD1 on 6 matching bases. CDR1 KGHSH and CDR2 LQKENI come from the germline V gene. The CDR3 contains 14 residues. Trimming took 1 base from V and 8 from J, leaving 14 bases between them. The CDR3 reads CASSPRGAALGYTF. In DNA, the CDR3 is TGTGCCAGCTCACCACGGGGGGCCGCACTCGGCTACACCTTC.

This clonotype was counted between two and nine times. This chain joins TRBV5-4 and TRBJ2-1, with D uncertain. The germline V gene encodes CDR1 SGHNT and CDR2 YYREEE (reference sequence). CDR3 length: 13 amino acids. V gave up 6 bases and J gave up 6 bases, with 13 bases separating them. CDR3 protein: CASTWATGNEQFF. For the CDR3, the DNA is TGTGCCAGCACCTGGGCCACCGGCAATGAGCAGTTCTTC.

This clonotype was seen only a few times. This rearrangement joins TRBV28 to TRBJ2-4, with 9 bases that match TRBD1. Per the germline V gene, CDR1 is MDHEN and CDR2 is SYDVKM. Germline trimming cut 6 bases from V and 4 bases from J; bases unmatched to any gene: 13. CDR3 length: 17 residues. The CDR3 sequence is CASSLEPGQGIKNIQYF. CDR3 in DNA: TGTGCCAGCAGCCTAGAGCCGGGACAGGGAATTAAAAACATTCAGTACTTC.

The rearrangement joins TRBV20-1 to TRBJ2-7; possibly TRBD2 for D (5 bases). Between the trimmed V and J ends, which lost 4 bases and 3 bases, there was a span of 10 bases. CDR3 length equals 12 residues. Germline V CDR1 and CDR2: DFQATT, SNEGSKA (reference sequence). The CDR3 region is CSATNRDYEQYF. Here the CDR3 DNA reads TGCAGTGCTACTAACCGGGACTACGAGCAGTACTTC.

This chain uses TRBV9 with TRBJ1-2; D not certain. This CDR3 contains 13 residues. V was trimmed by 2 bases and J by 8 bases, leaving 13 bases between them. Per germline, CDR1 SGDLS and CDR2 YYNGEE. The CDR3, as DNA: TGTGCCAGCAGCGTCGACCATGGGAAGGGCTACACCTTC. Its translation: CASSVDHGKGYTF.

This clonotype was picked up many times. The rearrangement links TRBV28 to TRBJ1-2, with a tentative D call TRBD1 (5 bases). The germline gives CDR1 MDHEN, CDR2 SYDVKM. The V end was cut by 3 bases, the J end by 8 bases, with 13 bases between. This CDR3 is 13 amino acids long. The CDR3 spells CASSLIREKGYTF. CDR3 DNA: TGTGCCAGCAGTTTGATCAGGGAGAAGGGCTACACCTTC.

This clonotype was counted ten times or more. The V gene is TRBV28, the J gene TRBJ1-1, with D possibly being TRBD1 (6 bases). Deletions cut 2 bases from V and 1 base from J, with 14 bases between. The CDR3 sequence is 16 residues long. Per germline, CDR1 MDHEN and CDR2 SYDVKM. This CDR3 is CASSLVGGSGNTEAFF. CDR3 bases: TGTGCCAGCAGTTTAGTAGGGGGGAGCGGGAACACTGAAGCTTTCTTT.

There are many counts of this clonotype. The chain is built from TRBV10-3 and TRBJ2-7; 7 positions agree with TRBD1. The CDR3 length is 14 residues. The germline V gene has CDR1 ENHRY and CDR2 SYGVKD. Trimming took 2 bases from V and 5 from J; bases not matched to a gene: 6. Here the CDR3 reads CAISETRQGDEQYV. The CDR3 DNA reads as TGTGCCATCAGTGAGACCCGACAGGGTGACGAGCAGTACGTC.

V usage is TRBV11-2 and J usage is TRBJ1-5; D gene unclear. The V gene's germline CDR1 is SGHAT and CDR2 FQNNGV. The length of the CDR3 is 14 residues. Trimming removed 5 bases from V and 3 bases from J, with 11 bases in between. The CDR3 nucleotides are TGTGCCAGCAGCCCATTGGGCCTCAATCAGCCCCAGCATTTT. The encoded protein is CASSPLGLNQPQHF.